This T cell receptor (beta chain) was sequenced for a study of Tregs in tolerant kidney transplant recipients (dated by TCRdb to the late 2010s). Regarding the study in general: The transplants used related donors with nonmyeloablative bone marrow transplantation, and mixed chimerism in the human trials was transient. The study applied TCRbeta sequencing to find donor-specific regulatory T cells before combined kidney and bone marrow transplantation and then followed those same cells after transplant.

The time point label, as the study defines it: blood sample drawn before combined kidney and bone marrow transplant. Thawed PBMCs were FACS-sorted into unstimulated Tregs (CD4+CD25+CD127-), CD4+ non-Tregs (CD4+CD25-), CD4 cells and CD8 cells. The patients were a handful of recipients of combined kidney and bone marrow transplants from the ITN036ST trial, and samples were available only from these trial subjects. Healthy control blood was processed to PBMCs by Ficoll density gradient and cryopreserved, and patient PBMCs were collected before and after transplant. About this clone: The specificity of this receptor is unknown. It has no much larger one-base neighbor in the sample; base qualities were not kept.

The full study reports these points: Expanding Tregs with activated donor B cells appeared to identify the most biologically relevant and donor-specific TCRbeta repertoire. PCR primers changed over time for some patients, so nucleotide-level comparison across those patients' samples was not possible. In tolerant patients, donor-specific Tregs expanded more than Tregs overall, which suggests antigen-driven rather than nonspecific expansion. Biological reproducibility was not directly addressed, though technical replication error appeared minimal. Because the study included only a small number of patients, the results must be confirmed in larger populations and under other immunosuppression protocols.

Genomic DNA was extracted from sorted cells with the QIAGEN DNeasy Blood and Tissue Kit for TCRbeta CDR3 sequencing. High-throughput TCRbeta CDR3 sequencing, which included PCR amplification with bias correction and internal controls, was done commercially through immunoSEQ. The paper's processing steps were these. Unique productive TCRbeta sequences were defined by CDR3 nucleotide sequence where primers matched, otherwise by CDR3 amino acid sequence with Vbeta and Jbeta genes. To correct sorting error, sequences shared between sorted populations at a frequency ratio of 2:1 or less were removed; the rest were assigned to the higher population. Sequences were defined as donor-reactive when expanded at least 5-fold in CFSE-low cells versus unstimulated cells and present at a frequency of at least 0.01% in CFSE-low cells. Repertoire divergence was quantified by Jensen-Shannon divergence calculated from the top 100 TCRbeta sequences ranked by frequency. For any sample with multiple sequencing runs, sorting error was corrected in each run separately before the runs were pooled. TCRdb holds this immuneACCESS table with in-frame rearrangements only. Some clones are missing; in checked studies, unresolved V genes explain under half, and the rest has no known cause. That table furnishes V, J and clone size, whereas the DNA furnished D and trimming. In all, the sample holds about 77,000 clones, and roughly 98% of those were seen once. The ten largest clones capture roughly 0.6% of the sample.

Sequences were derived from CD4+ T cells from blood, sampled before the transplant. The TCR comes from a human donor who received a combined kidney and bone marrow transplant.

In nucleotide form, the sequence is TGTGCCAGCAGCCTCGACCTGCGGGTTTCCACTGAAGCTTTCTTT. It codes for CASSLDLRVSTEAFF. The chain uses TRBV7-2 and TRBJ1-1, with no D gene named confidently. V drops 5 bases and J drops 4 bases, leaving 17 bases in between. According to the germline V gene, CDR1 reads SGHTA and CDR2 reads FQGNSA. The CDR3 contains 15 residues, cysteine and phenylalanine counted. The sequence is cut down to CDR3 DNA, 45 bases in frame from base 1.